This passage covers 21 T cell receptor beta chains from one sample sequenced in a study of Graves' ophthalmopathy and Graves' hyperthyroidism. Scientists amplified the TCR beta CDR3 regions from RNA transcripts. HTBI-primed RT-PCR formed the first round, and a multiplex PCR formed the second. In TCRdb, the multiplex PCR reads were re-called with MiXCR into one record per CDR3 protein. The repertoire holds hundreds of thousands of distinct CDR3 sequences, with approximately 15% as singletons. The specimen sequenced was peripheral blood. The origin of the receptors is a woman aged 18-29 years with stable Graves' hyperthyroidism.

Many counts were recorded for this clonotype. The chain joins TRBV7-3 to TRBJ1-6; no firm D call. V was clipped by 3 bases and J by 6 bases, with 9 bases between them. The germline gives CDR1 SGHTA, CDR2 FQGTGA. CDR3 length equals 14 residues. The CDR3 protein is CASSLDGVNSPLHF. CDR3 sequence (DNA): TGTGCCAGCAGCTTGGACGGGGTTAATTCACCCCTCCACTTT.

In this sample, this clonotype turned up many times. This rearrangement joins TRBV11-2 to TRBJ1-1; 8 bases align to TRBD1. Germline V lookup: CDR1 SGHAT, CDR2 FQNNGV. The CDR3 totals 15 residues. J lost 3 bases, V lost 4 bases, and 7 bases had no gene match. CDR3 sequence (DNA): TGTGCCAGCAGCTCAAGAGGACAGGGCGACACTGAAGCTTTCTTT. The encoded protein is CASSSRGQGDTEAFF.

Many counts were recorded for this clonotype. The chain carries TRBV4-2 and TRBJ2-7; D is possibly TRBD2 (5 bases). V was pared by 0 bases and J by 2 bases, with 11 bases between. The CDR3 is 15 residues long. Germline assignment: CDR1 LGHNA and CDR2 YNFKEQ. CDR3 loop: CASSQDRAGAYEQYF. The CDR3 coding sequence is TGTGCCAGCAGCCAAGATAGGGCGGGCGCCTACGAGCAGTACTTC.

In this sample, this clonotype turned up many times. J is TRBJ2-2 and V is TRBV6-5; D is perhaps TRBD1 (5 bases). The V and J ends lost 2 bases and 5 bases respectively, with 15 bases between them. The CDR3 totals 16 residues. CDR1 is MNHEY, CDR2 SVGAGI, per germline. For the CDR3, the DNA is TGTGCCAGCAGTTACCGACAGACCGAAAAAACCGGGGAGCTGTTTTTT. As protein: CASSYRQTEKTGELFF.

V is TRBV19 and J is TRBJ1-1; no definite D call. Germline CDR1 reads LNHDA; CDR2 reads SQIVND (reference sequence). Between the trimmed V and J ends, which lost 6 bases and 6 bases, there was a span of 23 bases. The CDR3 extends over 16 amino acids. The CDR3 is CASREEAQRGVAEAFF. CDR3 nucleotides: TGTGCCAGTAGGGAGGAGGCCCAACGGGGAGTCGCTGAAGCTTTCTTT.

This clonotype was recorded many times. The chain carries TRBV18 and TRBJ1-1, with 8 bases lining up with TRBD1. Germline trimming cut 4 bases from V and 3 bases from J; bases unmatched to any gene: 7. CDR1 is KGHSH, CDR2 LQKENI, per germline. The CDR3 extends over 15 amino acids. The CDR3 bases are TGTGCCAGCTCACAGAGGACAGGGAGTGACACTGAAGCTTTCTTT. Protein: CASSQRTGSDTEAFF.

In its sample, this clonotype was seen a few times. The V gene is TRBV5-1, the J gene TRBJ2-2; D is undetermined. The CDR3 runs 15 residues. The germline V and J ends were trimmed by 1 base and 8 bases, with 15 bases remaining between them. Germline CDR1 SGHRS, CDR2 YFSETQ. The CDR3 sequence: CASSLILSKSGELFF. CDR3 in DNA: TGCGCCAGCAGCTTGATCCTGAGCAAGTCTGGGGAGCTGTTTTTT.

J is TRBJ2-2 and V is TRBV7-7; D possibly uses TRBD1 or TRBD2 (5 bases each). The CDR3 spans 16 residues. In germline, CDR1 is SSHAT, CDR2 FNYEAQ (reference sequence). The CDR3 loop reads CASAPGTLPWAGELFF. For the CDR3, the DNA is TGTGCTAGCGCCCCAGGGACCCTACCTTGGGCCGGGGAGCTGTTTTTT.

This clonotype was counted many times. DNA for the CDR3: TGCAGTGCTCGGACAGGGGAGGAGACCCAGTACTTC. It encodes CSARTGEETQYF. The rearrangement links TRBV20-1 to TRBJ2-5, with 9 bases aligning to TRBD1. V lost 5 bases to trimming and J lost 5 bases; unmatched junction nucleotides: 3. Germline loops: CDR1 DFQATT, CDR2 SNEGSKA (reference sequence). CDR3 length equals 12 residues.

The gene calls are TRBV6-1 and TRBJ1-6; possibly TRBD1 for D (6 bases). Germline CDR1 and CDR2: MNHNS and SASEGT. This CDR3 has 15 amino acids. Trimming left V 5 bases short and J 7 bases short, with 15 bases between. The CDR3 is CASSKEGGTNSPLHF. CDR3 bases: TGTGCCAGCAGTAAGGAAGGGGGAACGAATTCACCCCTCCACTTT.

This clonotype was counted between two and nine times. V gene TRBV13 combines with J gene TRBJ1-2; D is ambiguous. The germline gives CDR1 PRHDT, CDR2 FYEKMQ (reference sequence). The CDR3 runs to 15 residues. Trimming removed 5 bases at V and 5 bases at J, with 18 bases between. The CDR3 loop reads CASSDGLRSIYGYTF. CDR3 sequence (DNA): TGTGCCAGCAGCGATGGACTGCGATCTATTTATGGCTACACCTTC.

In this sample, this clonotype turned up many times. This chain uses TRBV11-3 with TRBJ2-7; D gene unclear. Trimming took off 5 bases at V and 4 bases at J, with 15 bases between the two ends. The germline gives CDR1 SGHNT, CDR2 YENEEA. The CDR3 is made up of 14 amino acids. Written as DNA, the CDR3 is TGTGCCAGCAGCCCAGTGGGTGTCGGGTACGAGCAGTACTTC. It encodes CASSPVGVGYEQYF.

This clonotype was found many times. The chain joins TRBV12-3 or TRBV12-4 to TRBJ1-2; maybe TRBD1 (5 bases). V shed 0 bases and J shed 7 bases, with 15 bases lying between them. The CDR3 loop spans 15 amino acids. DNA of the CDR3: TGTGCCAGCAGTTTAGCGCCGCCGATCGGGGGTGGCTACACCTTC. This gives the protein CASSLAPPIGGGYTF.

This clonotype was picked up many times. V gene TRBV7-3 combines with J gene TRBJ1-1; a weak D match, TRBD1 (5 bases). V dropped 8 bases and J dropped 1 base, with 11 bases sitting between them. The germline gives CDR1 SGHTA, CDR2 FQGTGA. The CDR3 length is 13 residues. The CDR3 reads CASAQQGNTEAFF. The CDR3 DNA sequence: TGTGCCAGCGCCCAGCAGGGGAACACTGAAGCTTTCTTT.

This clonotype was seen many times. J is TRBJ1-2 and V is TRBV7-9, with TRBD1 identical over 10 bases. CDR1 and CDR2 (germline): SEHNR, FQNEAQ (reference sequence). This CDR3 contains 12 residues. V was clipped by 10 bases and J by 7 bases; unmatched bases: 6. The CDR3 bases are TGTGCCAACGGACAGGGGGACCTTGGCTACACCTTC. Translating it yields CANGQGDLGYTF. The full variable domain, rest sourced from reference TRBV7-9 and TRBJ1-2, is DTGVSQNPRHKITKRGQNVTFRCDPISEHNRLYWYRQTLGQGPEFLTYFQNEAQLEKSRLLSDRFSAERPKGSFSTLEIQRTEQGDSAMYLCANGQGDLGYTFGSGTRLTVV.

The chain links TRBV11-3 to TRBJ1-1; D possibly corresponds to TRBD1 (5 bases). V dropped 5 bases and J dropped 6 bases, with 13 bases sitting between them. The length of the CDR3 is 13 residues. From germline, CDR1 is SGHNT and CDR2 YENEEA. Here the CDR3 DNA reads TGTGCCAGCAGCCATTTGAGGGGCTCTGAAGCTTTCTTT. Its translation is CASSHLRGSEAFF.

The table lists this clonotype with many counts. The V call is TRBV6-5, the J call TRBJ1-1; maybe TRBD1 (5 bases). The CDR3 is 15 residues long. CDR1 MNHEY and CDR2 SVGAGI come from the germline V gene. V lost 0 bases and J 5 bases, leaving 13 bases between the germline ends. The CDR3 here is CASSYSNRMGTEAFF. The CDR3 DNA reads as TGTGCCAGCAGTTACTCAAACAGGATGGGAACTGAAGCTTTCTTT.

This clonotype occurred many times. The chain employs TRBV4-2 and TRBJ1-6; the match to TRBD1 covers 7 bases. The CDR3 runs 16 residues. With V trimmed by 2 bases and J by 4 bases, 5 bases remained unmatched. Germline CDR1 is LGHNA and CDR2 is YNFKEQ. The CDR3 DNA sequence: TGTGCCAGCAGCCAAAATCAGGGGGTGTATAATTCACCCCTCCACTTT. It specifies CASSQNQGVYNSPLHF.

This clonotype was seen ten or more times. The gene calls are TRBV7-8 and TRBJ2-7; D perhaps matches TRBD1 (6 bases). CDR1 and CDR2 from the germline V gene are SGHVS and FQNEAQ. The ends were cut back, 4 bases at V and 4 bases at J, with 11 bases in the middle. The CDR3 totals 13 residues. The chain's CDR3 is CASSSRGAYEQYF. In DNA form, the CDR3 reads TGTGCCAGCAGCTCCAGGGGAGCGTACGAGCAGTACTTC.

This clonotype occurred many times. This CDR3 reads CASSRQVSYEQYF. CDR3 coding DNA: TGTGCCAGCAGTAGACAGGTCTCCTACGAGCAGTACTTC. The V gene is TRBV6-1, the J gene TRBJ2-7, with a possible D match to TRBD1 (6 bases). Deletions cut 5 bases from V and 0 bases from J, with 8 bases between. The CDR3 totals 13 residues. From germline, CDR1 is MNHNS and CDR2 SASEGT.

Ten or more counts support this clonotype. The chain links TRBV12-3 or TRBV12-4 to TRBJ1-5; D is ambiguous. The CDR3 consists of 14 residues. The V end was cut by 1 base, the J end by 3 bases, with 7 bases between. The CDR3 DNA reads TGTGCCAGCAGTTTAGTGGGTATCAATCAGCCCCAGCATTTT. Translating gives CASSLVGINQPQHF.